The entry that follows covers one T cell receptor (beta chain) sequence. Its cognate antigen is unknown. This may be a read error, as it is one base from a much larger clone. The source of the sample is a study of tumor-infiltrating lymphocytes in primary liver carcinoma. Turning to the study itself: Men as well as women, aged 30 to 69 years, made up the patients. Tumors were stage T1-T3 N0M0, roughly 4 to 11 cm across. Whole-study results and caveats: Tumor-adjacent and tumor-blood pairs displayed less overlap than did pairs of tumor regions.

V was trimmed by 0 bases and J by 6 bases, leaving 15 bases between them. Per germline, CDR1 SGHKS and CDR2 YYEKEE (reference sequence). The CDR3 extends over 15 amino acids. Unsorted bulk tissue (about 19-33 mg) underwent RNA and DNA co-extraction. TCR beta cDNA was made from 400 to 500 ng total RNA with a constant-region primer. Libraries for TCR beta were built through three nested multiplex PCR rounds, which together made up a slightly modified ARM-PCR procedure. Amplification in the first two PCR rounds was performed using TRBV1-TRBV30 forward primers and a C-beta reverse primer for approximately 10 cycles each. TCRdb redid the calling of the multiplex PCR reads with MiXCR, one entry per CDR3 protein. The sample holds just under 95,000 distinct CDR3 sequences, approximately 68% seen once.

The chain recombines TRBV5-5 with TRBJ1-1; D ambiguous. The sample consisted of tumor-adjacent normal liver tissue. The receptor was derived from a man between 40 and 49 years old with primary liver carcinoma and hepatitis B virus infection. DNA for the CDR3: TGTGCCAGCAGCTTGGGGGAGGTCGATCACGCTGAAGCTTTCTTT. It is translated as CASSLGEVDHAEAFF.